This TCR beta chain was found in a study of OX40 agonist ivuxolimab in advanced cancers. Trimming left V 3 bases short and J 3 bases short, with 10 bases between. This CDR3 is 14 amino acids long. CDR1 and CDR2 from the germline V gene are SEHNR and FQNEAQ (reference sequence). Using immunoSEQ multiplex PCR, the repertoire was profiled, and TCRdb retains in-frame clones only, with some absent. The sample lists some 70,000 clones, over 75% occurring once. The chain recombines TRBV7-9 with TRBJ2-3; unclear D gene. This TCR derives from an adult with an advanced solid tumor such as melanoma, head and neck, liver or kidney cancer. The sequencing here drew on CD4+ or CD8+ T cells sorted from blood, taken in a trial of the OX40 agonist ivuxolimab. The CDR3 coding sequence is TGTGCCAGCAGCTTTGAGGCCGGGACAGATACGCAGTATTTT. Protein sequence: CASSFEAGTDTQYF.